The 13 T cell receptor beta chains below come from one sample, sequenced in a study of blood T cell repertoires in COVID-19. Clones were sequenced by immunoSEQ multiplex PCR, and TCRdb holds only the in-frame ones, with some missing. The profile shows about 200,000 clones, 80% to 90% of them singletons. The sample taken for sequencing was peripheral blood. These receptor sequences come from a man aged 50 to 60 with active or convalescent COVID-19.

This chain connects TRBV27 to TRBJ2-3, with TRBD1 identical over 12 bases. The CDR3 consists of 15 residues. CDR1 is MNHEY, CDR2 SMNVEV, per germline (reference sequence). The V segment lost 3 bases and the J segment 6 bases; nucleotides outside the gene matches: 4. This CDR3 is CASSLGDRGPDTQYF. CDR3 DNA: TGTGCCAGCAGTTTGGGGGACAGGGGGCCGGATACGCAGTATTTT.

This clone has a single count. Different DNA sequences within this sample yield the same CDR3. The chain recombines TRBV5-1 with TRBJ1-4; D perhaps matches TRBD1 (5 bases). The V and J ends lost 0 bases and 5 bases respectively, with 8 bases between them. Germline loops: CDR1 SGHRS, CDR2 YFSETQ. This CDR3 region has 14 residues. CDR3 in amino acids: CASSLGQGNEKLFF. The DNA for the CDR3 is TGCGCCAGCAGCTTGGGGCAGGGAAATGAAAAACTGTTTTTT.

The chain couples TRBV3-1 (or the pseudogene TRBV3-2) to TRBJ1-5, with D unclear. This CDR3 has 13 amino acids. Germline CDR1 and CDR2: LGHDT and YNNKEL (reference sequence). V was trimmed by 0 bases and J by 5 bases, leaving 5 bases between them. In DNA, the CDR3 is TGTGCCAGCAGCCAAGACAGTTATCAGCCCCAGCATTTT. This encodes CASSQDSYQPQHF.

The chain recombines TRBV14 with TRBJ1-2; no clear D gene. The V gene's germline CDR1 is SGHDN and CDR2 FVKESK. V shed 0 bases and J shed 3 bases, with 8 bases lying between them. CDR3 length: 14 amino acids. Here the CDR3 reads CASSQDGQYYGYTF. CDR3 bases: TGTGCCAGCAGCCAAGATGGGCAGTACTATGGCTACACCTTC.

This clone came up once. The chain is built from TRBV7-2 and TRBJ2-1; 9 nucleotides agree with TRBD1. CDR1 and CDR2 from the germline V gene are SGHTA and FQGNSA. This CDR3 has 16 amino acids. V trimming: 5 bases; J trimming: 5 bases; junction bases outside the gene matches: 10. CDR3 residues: CASSATGGGSNNEQFF. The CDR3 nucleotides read TGTGCCAGCAGCGCAACAGGGGGCGGATCTAACAATGAGCAGTTCTTC.

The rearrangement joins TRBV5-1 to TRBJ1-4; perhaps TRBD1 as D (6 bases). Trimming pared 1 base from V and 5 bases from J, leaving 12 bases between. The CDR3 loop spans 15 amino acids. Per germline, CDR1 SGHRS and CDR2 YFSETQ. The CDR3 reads CASSLSTGTNEKLFF. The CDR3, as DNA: TGCGCCAGCAGCTTGAGCACAGGGACGAATGAAAAACTGTTTTTT.

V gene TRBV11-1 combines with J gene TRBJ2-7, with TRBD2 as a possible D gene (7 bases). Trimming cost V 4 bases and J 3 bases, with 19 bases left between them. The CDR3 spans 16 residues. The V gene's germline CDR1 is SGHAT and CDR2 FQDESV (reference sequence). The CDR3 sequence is CASSSGGGRIIYEQYF. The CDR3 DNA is TGTGCCAGCAGCTCTGGGGGCGGGAGAATCATCTACGAGCAGTACTTC.

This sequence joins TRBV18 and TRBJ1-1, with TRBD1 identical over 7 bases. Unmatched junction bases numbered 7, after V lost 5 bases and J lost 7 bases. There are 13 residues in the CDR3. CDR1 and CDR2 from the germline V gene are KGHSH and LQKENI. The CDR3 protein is CASSIGTEDEAFF. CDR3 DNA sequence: TGTGCCAGCTCAATTGGGACAGAGGATGAAGCTTTCTTT.

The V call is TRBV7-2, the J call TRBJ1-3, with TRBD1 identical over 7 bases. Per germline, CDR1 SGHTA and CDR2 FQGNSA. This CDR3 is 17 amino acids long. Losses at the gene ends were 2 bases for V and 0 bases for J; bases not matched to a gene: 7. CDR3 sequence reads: CASSLRGQRNSGNTIYF. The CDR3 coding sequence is TGTGCCAGCAGCTTAAGGGGACAGCGCAACTCTGGAAACACCATATATTTT.

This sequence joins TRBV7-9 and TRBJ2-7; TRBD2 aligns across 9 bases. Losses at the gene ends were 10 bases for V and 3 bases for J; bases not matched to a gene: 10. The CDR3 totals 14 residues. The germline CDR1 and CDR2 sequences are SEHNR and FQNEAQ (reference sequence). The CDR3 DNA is TGTGCCACACAGAGGGCTAGCGGGGACTACGAGCAGTACTTC. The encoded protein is CATQRASGDYEQYF.

DNA for the CDR3: TGCGCCAGCAGCTTGACAGGGGGCGGCACTGAAGCTTTCTTT. It translates to CASSLTGGGTEAFF. The chain links TRBV5-1 to TRBJ1-1; the match to TRBD1 covers 9 bases. The J segment lost 4 bases and the V segment lost 1 base, leaving 2 bases of the junction unmatched. The CDR3 loop spans 14 amino acids. Germline V CDR1 and CDR2: SGHRS, YFSETQ.

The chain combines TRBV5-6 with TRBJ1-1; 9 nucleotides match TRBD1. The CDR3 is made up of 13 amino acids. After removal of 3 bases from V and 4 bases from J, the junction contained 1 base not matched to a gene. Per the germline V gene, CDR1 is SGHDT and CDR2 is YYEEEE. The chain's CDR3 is CASSWGQGTEAFF. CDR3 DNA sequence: TGTGCCAGCAGCTGGGGACAGGGCACTGAAGCTTTCTTT.

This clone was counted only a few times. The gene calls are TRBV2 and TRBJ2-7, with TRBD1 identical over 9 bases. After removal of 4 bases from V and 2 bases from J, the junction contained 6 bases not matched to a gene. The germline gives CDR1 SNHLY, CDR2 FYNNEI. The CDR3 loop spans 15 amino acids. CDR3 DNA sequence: TGTGCCAGCAGTGCCCCGGGACAGGGAGCCTACGAGCAGTACTTC. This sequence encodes CASSAPGQGAYEQYF.